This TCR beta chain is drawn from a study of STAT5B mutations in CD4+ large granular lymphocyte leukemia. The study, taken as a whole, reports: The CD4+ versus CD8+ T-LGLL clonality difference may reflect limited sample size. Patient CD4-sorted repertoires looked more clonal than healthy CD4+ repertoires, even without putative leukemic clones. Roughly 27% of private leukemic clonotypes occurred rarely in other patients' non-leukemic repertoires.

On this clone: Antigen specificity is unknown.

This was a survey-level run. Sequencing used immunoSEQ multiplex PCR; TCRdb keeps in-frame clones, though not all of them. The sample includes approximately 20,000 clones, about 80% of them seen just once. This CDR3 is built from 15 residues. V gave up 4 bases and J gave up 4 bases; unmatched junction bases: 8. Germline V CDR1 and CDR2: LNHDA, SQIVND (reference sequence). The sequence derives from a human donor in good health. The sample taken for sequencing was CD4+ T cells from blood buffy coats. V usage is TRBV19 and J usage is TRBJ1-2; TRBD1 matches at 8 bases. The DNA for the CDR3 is TGTGCCAGTAGTAGTCTCGACAGGGGAGTCTATGGCTACACCTTC. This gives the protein CASSSLDRGVYGYTF. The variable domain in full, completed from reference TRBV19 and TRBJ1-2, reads DGGITQSPKYLFRKEGQNVTLSCEQNLNHDAMYWYRQDPGQGLRLIYYSQIVNDFQKGDIAEGYSVSREKKESFPLTVTSAQKNPTAFYLCASSSLDRGVYGYTFGSGTRLTVV.